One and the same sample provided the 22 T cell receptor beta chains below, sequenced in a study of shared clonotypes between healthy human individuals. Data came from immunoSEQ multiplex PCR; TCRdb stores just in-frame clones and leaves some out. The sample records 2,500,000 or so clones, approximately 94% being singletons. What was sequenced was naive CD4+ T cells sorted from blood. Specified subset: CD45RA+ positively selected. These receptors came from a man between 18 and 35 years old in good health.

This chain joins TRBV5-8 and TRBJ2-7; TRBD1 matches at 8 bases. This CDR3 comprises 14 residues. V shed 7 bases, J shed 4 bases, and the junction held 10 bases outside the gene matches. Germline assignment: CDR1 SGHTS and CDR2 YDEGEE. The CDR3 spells CASAGGPFYYEQYF. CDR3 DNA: TGTGCCAGCGCAGGGGGCCCCTTTTATTACGAGCAGTACTTC.

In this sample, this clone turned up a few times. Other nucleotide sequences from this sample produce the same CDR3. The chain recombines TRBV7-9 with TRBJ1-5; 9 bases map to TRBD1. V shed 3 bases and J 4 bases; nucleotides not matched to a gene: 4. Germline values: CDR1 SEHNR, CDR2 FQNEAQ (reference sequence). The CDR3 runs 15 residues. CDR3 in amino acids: CASSFGTGINQPQHF. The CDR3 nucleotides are TGTGCCAGCAGCTTCGGGACAGGGATTAATCAGCCCCAGCATTTT.

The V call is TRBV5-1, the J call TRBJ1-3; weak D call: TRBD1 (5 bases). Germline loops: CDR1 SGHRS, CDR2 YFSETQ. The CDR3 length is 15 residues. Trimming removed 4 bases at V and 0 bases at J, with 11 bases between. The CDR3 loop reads CASSPTVSSGNTIYF. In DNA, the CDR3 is TGCGCCAGCAGCCCGACAGTGAGCTCTGGAAACACCATATATTTT.

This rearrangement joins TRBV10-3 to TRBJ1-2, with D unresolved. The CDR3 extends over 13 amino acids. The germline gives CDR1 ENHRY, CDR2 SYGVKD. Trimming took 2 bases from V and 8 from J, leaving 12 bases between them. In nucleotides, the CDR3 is TGTGCCATCAGTGAGGTTCAGGAGGGAGGCTACACCTTC. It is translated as CAISEVQEGGYTF.

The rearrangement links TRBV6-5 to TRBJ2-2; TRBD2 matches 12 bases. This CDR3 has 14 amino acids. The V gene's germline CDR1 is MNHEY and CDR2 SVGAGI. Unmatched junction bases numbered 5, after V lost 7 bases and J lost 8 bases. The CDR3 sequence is CASTRLAGEGELFF. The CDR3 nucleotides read TGTGCCAGCACAAGACTAGCGGGGGAGGGGGAGCTGTTTTTT.

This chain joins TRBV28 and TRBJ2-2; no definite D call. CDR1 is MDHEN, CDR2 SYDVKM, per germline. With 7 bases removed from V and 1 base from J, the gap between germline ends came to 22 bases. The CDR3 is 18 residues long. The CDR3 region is CASTLPPPGLKNTGELFF. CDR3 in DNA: TGTGCCAGCACCCTACCCCCCCCCGGGTTGAAGAACACCGGGGAGCTGTTTTTT. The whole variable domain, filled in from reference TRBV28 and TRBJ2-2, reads DVKVTQSSRYLVKRTGEKVFLECVQDMDHENMFWYRQDPGLGLRLIYFSYDVKMKEKGDIPEGYSVSREKKERFSLILESASTNQTSMYLCASTLPPPGLKNTGELFFGEGSRLTVL.

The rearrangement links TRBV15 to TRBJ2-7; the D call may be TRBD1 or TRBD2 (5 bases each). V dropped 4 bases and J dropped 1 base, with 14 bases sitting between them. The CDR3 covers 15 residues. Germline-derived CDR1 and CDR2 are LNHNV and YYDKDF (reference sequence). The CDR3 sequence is CATSISTEGSYEQYF. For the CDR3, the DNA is TGTGCCACCAGCATATCGACAGAGGGGTCCTACGAGCAGTACTTC.

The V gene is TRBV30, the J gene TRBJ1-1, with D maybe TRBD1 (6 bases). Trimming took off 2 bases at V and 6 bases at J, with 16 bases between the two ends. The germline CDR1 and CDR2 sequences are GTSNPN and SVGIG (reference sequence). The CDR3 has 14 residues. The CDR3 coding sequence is TGTGCCTGGAGTCTGGGTACAGGGAGAGCTGAAGCTTTCTTT. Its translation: CAWSLGTGRAEAFF.

CDR3 protein: CASSARLAGSASSEQFF. CDR3 nucleotides: TGCGCCAGCAGTGCTCGGCTAGCGGGAAGTGCCTCGAGTGAGCAGTTCTTC. This chain connects TRBV10-1 to TRBJ2-1, with TRBD2 matching over 9 bases. V lost 4 bases to trimming and J lost 9 bases; unmatched junction nucleotides: 16. This CDR3 has 17 residues. The germline gives CDR1 WNHNN, CDR2 SYGVQD (reference sequence).

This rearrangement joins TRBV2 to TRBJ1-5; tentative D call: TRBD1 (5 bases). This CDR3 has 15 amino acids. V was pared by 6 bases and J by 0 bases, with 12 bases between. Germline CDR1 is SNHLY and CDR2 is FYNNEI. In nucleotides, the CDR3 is TGTGCCAGCAGCGGGGACCACTATAGCAATCAGCCCCAGCATTTT. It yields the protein CASSGDHYSNQPQHF. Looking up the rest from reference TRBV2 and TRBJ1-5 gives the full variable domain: EPEVTQTPSHQVTQMGQEVILRCVPISNHLYFYWYRQILGQKVEFLVSFYNNEISEKSEIFDDQFSVERPDGSNFTLKIRSTKLEDSAMYFCASSGDHYSNQPQHFGDGTRLSIL.

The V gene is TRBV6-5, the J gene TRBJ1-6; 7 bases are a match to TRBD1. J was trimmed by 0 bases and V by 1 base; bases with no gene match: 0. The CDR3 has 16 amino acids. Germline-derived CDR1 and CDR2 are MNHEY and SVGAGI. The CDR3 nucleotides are TGTGCCAGCAGTTACTGGGACAGCTCCTATAATTCACCCCTCCACTTT. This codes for CASSYWDSSYNSPLHF.

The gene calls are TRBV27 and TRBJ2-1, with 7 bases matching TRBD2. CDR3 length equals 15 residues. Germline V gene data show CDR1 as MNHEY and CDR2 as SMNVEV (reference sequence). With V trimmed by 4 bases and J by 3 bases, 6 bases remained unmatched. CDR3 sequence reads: CASSSLGTNYNEQFF. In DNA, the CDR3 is TGTGCCAGCAGTTCACTCGGGACTAACTACAATGAGCAGTTCTTC.

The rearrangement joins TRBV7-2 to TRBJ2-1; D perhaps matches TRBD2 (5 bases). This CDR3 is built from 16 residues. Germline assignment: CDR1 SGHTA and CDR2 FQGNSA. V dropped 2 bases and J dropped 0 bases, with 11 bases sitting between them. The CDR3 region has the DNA TGTGCCAGCAGCTTAAGGAGGAAGGTCTCCTACAATGAGCAGTTCTTC. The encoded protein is CASSLRRKVSYNEQFF.

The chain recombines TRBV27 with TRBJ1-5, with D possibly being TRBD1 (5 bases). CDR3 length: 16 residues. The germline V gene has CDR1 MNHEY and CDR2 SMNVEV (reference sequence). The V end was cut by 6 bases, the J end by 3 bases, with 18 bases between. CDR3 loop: CASSPREGKNNQPQHF. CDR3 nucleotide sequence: TGTGCCAGCAGCCCGAGGGAGGGGAAGAACAATCAGCCCCAGCATTTT.

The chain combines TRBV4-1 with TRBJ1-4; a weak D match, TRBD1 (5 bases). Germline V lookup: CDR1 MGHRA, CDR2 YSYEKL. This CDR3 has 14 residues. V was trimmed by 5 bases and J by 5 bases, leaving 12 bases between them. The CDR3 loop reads CASSSGPSNEKLFF. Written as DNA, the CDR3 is TGCGCCAGCAGCTCGGGACCGTCAAATGAAAAACTGTTTTTT.

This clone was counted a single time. The CDR3 loop is CASSVKDGPGGEQYF. CDR3 sequence (DNA): TGTGCCAGCAGTGTAAAGGACGGGCCCGGTGGAGAGCAGTACTTC. This chain joins TRBV6-4 and TRBJ2-7; D remains ambiguous. The CDR3 consists of 15 residues. Trimming removed 4 bases at V and 7 bases at J, with 20 bases between. Germline V gene data show CDR1 as MRHNA and CDR2 as SNTAGT.

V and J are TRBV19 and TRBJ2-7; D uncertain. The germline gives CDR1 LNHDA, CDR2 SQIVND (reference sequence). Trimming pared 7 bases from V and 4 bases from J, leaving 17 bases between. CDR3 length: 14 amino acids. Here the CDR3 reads CASISARSRYEQYF. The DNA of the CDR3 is TGTGCCAGTATATCGGCTAGATCGAGGTACGAGCAGTACTTC.

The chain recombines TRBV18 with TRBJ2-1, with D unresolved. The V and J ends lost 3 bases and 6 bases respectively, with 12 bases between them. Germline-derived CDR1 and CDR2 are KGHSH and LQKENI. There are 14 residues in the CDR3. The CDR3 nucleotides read TGTGCCAGCTCACCCGCGGCTCCGGTCAATGAGCAGTTCTTC. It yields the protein CASSPAAPVNEQFF. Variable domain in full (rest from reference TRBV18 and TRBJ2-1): NAGVMQNPRHLVRRRGQEARLRCSPMKGHSHVYWYRQLPEEGLKFMVYLQKENIIDESGMPKERFSAEFPKEGPSILRIQQVVRGDSAAYFCASSPAAPVNEQFFGPGTRLTVL.

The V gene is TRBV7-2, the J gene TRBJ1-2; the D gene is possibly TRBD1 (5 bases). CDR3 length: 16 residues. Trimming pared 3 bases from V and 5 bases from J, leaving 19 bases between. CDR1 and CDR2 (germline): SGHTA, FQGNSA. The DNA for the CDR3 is TGTGCCAGCAGCTTGGGGGGTGAGGAGAGGATATATGGCTACACCTTC. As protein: CASSLGGEERIYGYTF. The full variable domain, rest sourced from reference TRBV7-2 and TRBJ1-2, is GAGVSQSPSNKVTEKGKDVELRCDPISGHTALYWYRQSLGQGLEFLIYFQGNSAPDKSGLPSDRFSAERTGGSVSTLTIQRTQQEDSAVYLCASSLGGEERIYGYTFGSGTRLTVV.

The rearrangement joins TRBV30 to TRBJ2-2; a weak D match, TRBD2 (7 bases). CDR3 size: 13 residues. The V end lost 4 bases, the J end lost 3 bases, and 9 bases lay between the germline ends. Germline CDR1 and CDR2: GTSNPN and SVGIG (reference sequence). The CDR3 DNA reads TGTGCCTGGAAGGGGGGGCACACCGGGGAGCTGTTTTTT. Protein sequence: CAWKGGHTGELFF. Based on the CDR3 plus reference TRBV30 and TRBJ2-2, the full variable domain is SQTIHQWPATLVQPVGSPLSLECTVEGTSNPNLYWYRQAAGRGLQLLFYSVGIGQISSEVPQNLSASRPQDRQFILSSKKLLLSDSGFYLCAWKGGHTGELFFGEGSRLTVL.

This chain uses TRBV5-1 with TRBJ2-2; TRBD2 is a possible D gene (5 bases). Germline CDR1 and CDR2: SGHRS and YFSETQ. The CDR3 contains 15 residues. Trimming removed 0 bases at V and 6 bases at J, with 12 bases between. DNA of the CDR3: TGCGCCAGCAGCTTGGGAGGGCCAGGAGCCGGGGAGCTGTTTTTT. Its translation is CASSLGGPGAGELFF.

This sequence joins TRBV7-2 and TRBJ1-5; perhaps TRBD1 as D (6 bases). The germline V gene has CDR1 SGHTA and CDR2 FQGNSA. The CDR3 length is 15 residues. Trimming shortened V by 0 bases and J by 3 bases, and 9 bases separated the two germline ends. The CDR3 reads CASSLADRYNQPQHF. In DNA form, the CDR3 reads TGTGCCAGCAGCTTAGCTGACAGGTACAATCAGCCCCAGCATTTT.